The 9 T cell receptor beta chains reported below all come from one sample, sequenced in a study of control samples from healthy donors and cancer patients. Only in-frame clones appear in the TCRdb table, and some are missing; sequencing was by immunoSEQ multiplex PCR. The table includes fewer than 200,000 clones, almost 90% detected once. Input material: blood. These receptors originate from a woman aged 30 to 39 in good health.

The chain uses TRBV6-1 and TRBJ1-3; D is possibly TRBD1 (5 bases). This CDR3 is 18 amino acids long. CDR1 and CDR2 from the germline V gene are MNHNS and SASEGT. Trimming left V 1 base short and J 0 bases short, with 16 bases between. The CDR3 DNA follows: TGTGCCAGCAGTGAAGAATGGGCAGGGCTCTTCTCTGGAAACACCATATATTTT. It encodes CASSEEWAGLFSGNTIYF.

The genes are TRBV27 and TRBJ2-5; D perhaps matches TRBD1 (5 bases). The V and J ends lost 2 bases and 8 bases respectively, with 12 bases between them. The germline V gene encodes CDR1 MNHEY and CDR2 SMNVEV (reference sequence). This CDR3 spans 13 amino acids. Here the CDR3 DNA reads TGTGCCAGCAGTTTAGGGGCCCATGGTACCCAGTACTTC. Translation gives CASSLGAHGTQYF.

Here the CDR3 reads CATSTSSTVTDTQYF. The CDR3 coding sequence is TGTGCCACCTCTACTAGCTCCACTGTCACAGATACGCAGTATTTT. The gene calls are TRBV7-9 and TRBJ2-3, with D possibly being TRBD2 (6 bases). Germline V gene sequence: CDR1 SEHNR, CDR2 FQNEAQ (reference sequence). V was trimmed by 10 bases and J by 2 bases, leaving 19 bases between them. This CDR3 has 15 amino acids.

The chain recombines TRBV4-2 with TRBJ1-2, with D uncertain. The CDR3 runs to 14 residues. Trimming left V 0 bases short and J 0 bases short, with 5 bases between. The germline V gene has CDR1 LGHNA and CDR2 YNFKEQ. The CDR3 loop is CASSQELTNYGYTF. CDR3 nucleotides: TGTGCCAGCAGCCAAGAACTGACTAACTATGGCTACACCTTC.

The gene calls are TRBV23-1 and TRBJ1-5; perhaps TRBD1 as D (6 bases). TRBV23-1 is annotated as an ORF whose role is uncertain. This CDR3 contains 14 residues. Trimming left V 2 bases short and J 3 bases short, with 8 bases between. Here the CDR3 DNA reads TGCGCCAGCAGTCAAGGACAGTACAATCAGCCCCAGCATTTT. Protein sequence: CASSQGQYNQPQHF.

The DNA for the CDR3 is TGTGCCAGCAGCCACCCCCTCGGGGGGGGGCAAGAGACCCAGTACTTC. Protein: CASSHPLGGGQETQYF. The rearrangement joins TRBV3-1 (or the pseudogene TRBV3-2) to TRBJ2-5; 8 bases line up with TRBD2. CDR3 length: 16 residues. Per the germline V gene, CDR1 is LGHDT and CDR2 is YNNKEL (reference sequence). V trimming: 3 bases; J trimming: 2 bases; junction bases outside the gene matches: 8.

This sequence joins TRBV5-5 and TRBJ1-4; 8 positions match TRBD1. V shed 2 bases and J 0 bases; nucleotides not matched to a gene: 6. CDR3 length: 17 residues. CDR1 and CDR2 (germline): SGHKS, YYEKEE (reference sequence). The CDR3 bases are TGTGCCAGCAGCTTTCCGGGACAGGTGCCAACTAATGAAAAACTGTTTTTT. Residues: CASSFPGQVPTNEKLFF. Variable domain in full (rest from reference TRBV5-5 and TRBJ1-4): DAGVTQSPTHLIKTRGQQVTLRCSPISGHKSVSWYQQVLGQGPQFIFQYYEKEERGRGNFPDRFSARQFPNYSSELNVNALLLGDSALYLCASSFPGQVPTNEKLFFGSGTQLSVL.

Only a few counts were recorded for this clone. The V call is TRBV9, the J call TRBJ1-5; D call uncertain. This CDR3 spans 14 amino acids. Trimming shortened V by 0 bases and J by 4 bases, and 8 bases separated the two germline ends. Germline V CDR1 and CDR2: SGDLS, YYNGEE. For the CDR3, the DNA is TGTGCCAGCAGCGTAGGTATGGGAAATCAGCCCCAGCATTTT. It encodes CASSVGMGNQPQHF.

This chain joins TRBV9 and TRBJ2-1; possibly TRBD1 for D (5 bases). This CDR3 is built from 15 residues. The germline CDR1 and CDR2 sequences are SGDLS and YYNGEE. Between the trimmed V and J ends, which lost 4 bases and 0 bases, there was a span of 11 bases. The CDR3 DNA reads TGTGCCAGCAGCCTTGACAGTTTCTCCTACAATGAGCAGTTCTTC. It translates to CASSLDSFSYNEQFF.